The clone carrying this TCR beta chain was counted a few times. As yet, its antigen is unknown. TCRdb passed the reads through MiXCR, listing each CDR3 protein once. The sample includes about 570,000 distinct CDR3 sequences, 40% of them seen just once. This entry is derived from a study of T cell repertoires in cytomegalovirus infection. As for the study in general: The study used recently identified HLA-C-restricted and well-studied HLA-B-restricted CMV epitopes. Both a matching HLA type and CMV infection were indicated by public TCR beta signatures. Study findings and constraints: HLA-C-restricted CMV clonotypes gave the most frequent clonotype in two of eight donors.

The germline V gene encodes CDR1 MNHEY and CDR2 SVGAGI. After removal of 6 bases from V and 5 bases from J, the junction contained 8 bases not matched to a gene. The CDR3 runs to 15 residues. This chain uses TRBV6-5 with TRBJ2-1; 9 positions agree with TRBD2. This clonotype originated in a human donor in good health (CMV status not recorded). Some clones in this sample may be carry-over from other donors' samples. The sample consisted of cultured PBMCs, taken from culture after CMV antigen stimulation. DNA for the CDR3: TGTGCCAGCAGAGACCATAGCGGGAGTGACAATGAGCAGTTCTTC. Translating it yields CASRDHSGSDNEQFF.